The 22 T cell receptor beta chains below come from one sample, sequenced in a study of T cell repertoires in cytomegalovirus infection. TCRdb used MiXCR to reprocess the reads, holding one entry per CDR3 protein. The table has around 740,000 distinct CDR3 sequences, less than 40% seen once. What was sequenced was PBMCs. Receptors were obtained from a human donor in good health (CMV status not recorded). Some clones in this sample may be carry-over from other donors' samples.

This clonotype is a singleton in its sample. A junction boundary mismatches the germline segment, possibly from a read error. The chain uses TRBV28 and TRBJ2-3; D call uncertain. Per the germline V gene, CDR1 is MDHEN and CDR2 is SYDVKM. This CDR3 is built from 15 residues. CDR3 amino acids: CAISPDAAGGDTQYF. CDR3 DNA sequence: TGTGCCATCAGTCCGGACGCCGCCGGTGGAGATACGCAGTATTTT.

In this sample, this clonotype turned up a few times. This chain connects TRBV5-6 to TRBJ2-1; D might be TRBD1 or TRBD2, each matching 6 bases. V was pared by 6 bases and J by 6 bases, with 19 bases between. CDR1 and CDR2 (germline): SGHDT, YYEEEE. The CDR3 contains 15 residues. The CDR3 is CASTSSGGASNEQFF. The CDR3 bases are TGTGCCAGCACCTCCTCCGGGGGCGCATCCAATGAGCAGTTCTTC.

A word on this clonotype: One junction end does not reproduce the germline sequence, and a read error may be involved. The J gene is TRBJ2-1, the V gene TRBV6-2 or TRBV6-3; 9 positions agree with TRBD2. The CDR3 extends over 14 amino acids. Germline CDR1 MNHEY, CDR2 SVGEGT. Here the CDR3 DNA reads TGTGCCCGCAGAGCCGGACTAGCGACGGTTGAGCAGTTCTTC. This sequence encodes CARRAGLATVEQFF.

As regards this clonotype: The junction does not match germline at one end; this may be a read error. The CDR3 reads CASSLAGSNQLQHF. In DNA form, the CDR3 reads TGTGCCAGCAGCTTAGCGGGCTCCAATCAGCTCCAGCATTTT. The chain uses TRBV7-2 and TRBJ1-5; D is undetermined. This CDR3 contains 14 residues. CDR1 is SGHTA, CDR2 FQGNSA, per germline.

The chain uses TRBV4-2 and TRBJ2-3; 10 positions match TRBD2. This CDR3 has 17 amino acids. CDR1 is LGHNA, CDR2 YNFKEQ, per germline. Unmatched junction bases numbered 4, after V lost 0 bases and J lost 1 base. CDR3 protein: CASSQDPTSGGTDTQYF. CDR3 DNA: TGTGCCAGCAGCCAAGATCCCACTAGCGGGGGCACAGATACGCAGTATTTT.

This sequence joins TRBV28 and TRBJ2-7, with TRBD1 matching over 11 bases. With V trimmed by 6 bases and J by 3 bases, 7 bases remained unmatched. Germline values: CDR1 MDHEN, CDR2 SYDVKM. The CDR3 extends over 15 amino acids. The CDR3 DNA follows: TGTGCCAGCAGGCCCGCGGGGACAGGGGGCTACGAGCAGTACTTC. This encodes CASRPAGTGGYEQYF.

This chain uses TRBV5-6 with TRBJ2-5; TRBD2 is a possible D gene (6 bases). V lost 3 bases and J 4 bases, leaving 7 bases between the germline ends. The CDR3 covers 12 residues. Germline V gene lookup returns CDR1 SGHDT and CDR2 YYEEEE. The CDR3 spells CASSWGVETQYF. The CDR3 region has the DNA TGTGCCAGCAGCTGGGGGGTAGAGACCCAGTACTTC.

This rearrangement joins TRBV12-3 or TRBV12-4 to TRBJ2-1; TRBD2 agrees at 7 bases. CDR3 length: 13 residues. J was trimmed by 9 bases and V by 5 bases; bases with no gene match: 7. CDR3 sequence: CASSASGRGEQFF. The CDR3 nucleotides are TGTGCCAGCAGTGCTAGCGGACGGGGTGAGCAGTTCTTC.

Of note for this clonotype: A read error may produce the germline difference seen at one junction end. V and J are TRBV28 and TRBJ2-3; 9 nucleotides align to TRBD2. There are 16 residues in the CDR3. Looked up from germline, CDR1 is MDHEN and CDR2 is SYDVKM. The chain's CDR3 is CARSSQLTSGSDTQYF. The DNA for the CDR3 is TGTGCCCGCAGTTCCCAATTGACTAGCGGATCAGATACGCAGTATTTT.

In DNA form, the CDR3 reads TGCAGTGCCGAGAGTAAAGAGTACGAGCAGTACTTC. Its translation: CSAESKEYEQYF. The chain links TRBV20-1 to TRBJ2-7; D unclear. The CDR3 runs 12 residues. Deletions cut 6 bases from V and 4 bases from J, with 13 bases between. Looked up from germline, CDR1 is DFQATT and CDR2 is SNEGSKA (reference sequence).

The V and J genes are TRBV2 and TRBJ2-4; D may be TRBD2 (5 bases). The V end was cut by 4 bases, the J end by 7 bases, with 17 bases between. The length of the CDR3 is 15 residues. From germline, CDR1 is SNHLY and CDR2 FYNNEI. CDR3 region: CASSGISAPENIQYF. The DNA of the CDR3 is TGTGCCAGCAGTGGAATTAGCGCCCCCGAGAACATTCAGTACTTC. Full variable domain (remainder filled in from reference TRBV2 and TRBJ2-4): EPEVTQTPSHQVTQMGQEVILRCVPISNHLYFYWYRQILGQKVEFLVSFYNNEISEKSEIFDDQFSVERPDGSNFTLKIRSTKLEDSAMYFCASSGISAPENIQYFGAGTRLSVL.

This clonotype was seen more than once but under ten times. The chain recombines TRBV7-9 with TRBJ2-7; tentatively, D is TRBD2 (5 bases). This CDR3 has 17 residues. Germline-derived CDR1 and CDR2 are SEHNR and FQNEAQ (reference sequence). Trimming took off 4 bases at V and 3 bases at J, with 22 bases between the two ends. Here the CDR3 DNA reads TGTGCCAGCAGCTCCCCACCTCGGAGATCCGGGAACTACGAGCAGTACTTC. Amino acid sequence: CASSSPPRRSGNYEQYF. The full variable domain, its missing parts supplied by reference TRBV7-9 and TRBJ2-7, is DTGVSQNPRHKITKRGQNVTFRCDPISEHNRLYWYRQTLGQGPEFLTYFQNEAQLEKSRLLSDRFSAERPKGSFSTLEIQRTEQGDSAMYLCASSSPPRRSGNYEQYFGPGTRLTVT.

As DNA, the CDR3 is TGTGCCAGCAGTGCCAGGGGGACTAACTATGGCTACACCTTC. This encodes CASSARGTNYGYTF. The chain uses TRBV6-5 and TRBJ1-2; TRBD1 matches at 7 bases. J gave up 0 bases and V 5 bases, and 3 bases lay outside the gene matches. This CDR3 is 14 amino acids long. Germline V gene sequence: CDR1 MNHEY, CDR2 SVGAGI.

A few counts support this clonotype. The chain joins TRBV12-3 or TRBV12-4 to TRBJ2-3; possibly TRBD2 for D (6 bases). V lost 6 bases and J 0 bases, leaving 10 bases between the germline ends. The CDR3 sequence is 14 residues long. In DNA form, the CDR3 reads TGTGCCAGCAGCATCGCGGGGAGCACAGATACGCAGTATTTT. Amino acid sequence: CASSIAGSTDTQYF.

This clonotype has at least ten counts. V usage is TRBV7-2 and J usage is TRBJ1-2, with 7 bases identical to TRBD1. Looked up from germline, CDR1 is SGHTA and CDR2 is FQGNSA. V shed 6 bases and J 3 bases; nucleotides not matched to a gene: 10. The CDR3 is 15 amino acids. The CDR3 DNA follows: TGTGCCAGCAGACGAGACAGGGTTGTCGACTATGGCTACACCTTC. Translated: CASRRDRVVDYGYTF.

The chain couples TRBV6-5 to TRBJ2-2, with D unresolved. Trimming stripped 8 bases from V and 10 bases from J, with 11 bases between. Germline lookup yields CDR1 MNHEY and CDR2 SVGAGI. The CDR3 consists of 11 residues. Written as DNA, the CDR3 is TGTGCCAGCGCTAGAAAGGCGGAGCTGTTTTTT. Translating it yields CASARKAELFF.

The CDR3 DNA follows: TGTGCCACCAGTGAAACCGACAGGGGCGAGCAGTACTTC. As protein: CATSETDRGEQYF. The chain uses TRBV24-1 and TRBJ2-7; 8 bases fit TRBD1. The CDR3 spans 13 residues. The germline CDR1 and CDR2 sequences are KGHDR and SFDVKD. Trimming cost V 4 bases and J 6 bases; bases outside gene matches: 4.

There are many counts of this clonotype. The chain is built from TRBV3-1 and TRBJ2-2; the D is unclear. The CDR3 runs to 13 residues. CDR1 and CDR2 from the germline V gene are LGHDT and YNNKEL (reference sequence). V was cut by 3 bases and J by 6 bases, with 8 bases left in between. CDR3 amino acids: CASSQERPGELFF. CDR3 sequence (DNA): TGTGCCAGCAGCCAGGAGAGGCCCGGGGAGCTGTTTTTT.

J is TRBJ1-3 and V is TRBV28; the D is unclear. The CDR3 sequence is 14 residues long. Per germline, CDR1 MDHEN and CDR2 SYDVKM. Trimming pared 3 bases from V and 1 base from J, leaving 7 bases between. The CDR3 reads CASSFSRSGNTIYF. The CDR3 DNA reads as TGTGCCAGCAGTTTCTCGCGTTCTGGAAACACCATATATTTT.

This chain links TRBV29-1 with TRBJ2-3; 11 bases fit TRBD1. From germline, CDR1 is SQVTM and CDR2 ANQGSEA. This CDR3 contains 12 residues. V dropped 8 bases and J dropped 4; count of bases not matched to a gene: 2. In nucleotides, the CDR3 is TGCAGCCAGGGACAGGGGGCAGATACGCAGTATTTT. Translating gives CSQGQGADTQYF.

This clonotype appeared a few times. The rearrangement joins TRBV6-5 to TRBJ1-1, with D unresolved. From germline, CDR1 is MNHEY and CDR2 SVGAGI. The CDR3 covers 15 residues. V dropped 2 bases and J dropped 0 bases, with 10 bases sitting between them. DNA for the CDR3: TGTGCCAGCAGTTACGAGGCAGGAATGAACACTGAAGCTTTCTTT. This sequence encodes CASSYEAGMNTEAFF.

This clonotype was detected only a few times. This chain uses TRBV5-4 with TRBJ2-1; TRBD1 matches at 8 bases. V gave up 1 base and J gave up 6 bases; unmatched junction bases: 15. There are 18 residues in the CDR3. From germline, CDR1 is SGHNT and CDR2 YYREEE (reference sequence). CDR3 amino acids: CASSLNQVWTGYGNEQFF. The CDR3 DNA reads TGTGCCAGCAGCTTGAATCAGGTTTGGACAGGGTACGGCAATGAGCAGTTCTTC.